This is a list of T cell receptor beta chains from one sample in a study of cytomegalovirus exposure and HLA in healthy donors. TCRdb keeps only in-frame clones here, not all; method: immunoSEQ multiplex PCR. The sample gives some 150,000 clones, about 80% of which show up once; 9.5% to 15% is in the top ten. The sample taken for sequencing was PBMCs. Receptors were obtained from a man aged 25 to 45 in good health and CMV-seropositive. Both conserved end residues are part of each CDR3.

TRBJ1-2 | TRBV10-3 | CAISDLRDRARGYTF
TRBJ1-2 | TRBV19 | CASSLQGYTNYGYTF
TRBJ2-7 | TRBV15 | CATSRDPLAGTADEQYF
TRBJ1-2 | TRBV2 | CASRETGVGGYTF
TRBJ1-2 | TRBV6-4 | CASSDSPGIAGGYTF
TRBJ1-5 | TRBV11-2 | CASSLGAGQSQPQHF
TRBJ1-1 | TRBV15 | CATSRDIRTGLNTEAFF
TRBJ1-5 | TRBV18 | CASSPPAGKNSNQPQHF
TRBJ2-5 | TRBV6-6 | CASMASRDQETQYF
TRBJ2-1 | TRBV5-1 | CASSLEGTGVGNEQFF
TRBJ1-4 | TRBV28 | CASSLAGTGDEKLFF
TRBJ2-2 | TRBV7-8 | CASSFFMVTTNTGELFF
TRBJ2-7 | TRBV6-6 | CASSYPSASSYEQYF
TRBJ2-5 | TRBV7-6 | CASSLGPGVQETQYF
TRBJ2-1 | TRBV18 | CASSPEREGRGNEQFF
TRBJ1-2 | TRBV28 | CASTIRGGYTF